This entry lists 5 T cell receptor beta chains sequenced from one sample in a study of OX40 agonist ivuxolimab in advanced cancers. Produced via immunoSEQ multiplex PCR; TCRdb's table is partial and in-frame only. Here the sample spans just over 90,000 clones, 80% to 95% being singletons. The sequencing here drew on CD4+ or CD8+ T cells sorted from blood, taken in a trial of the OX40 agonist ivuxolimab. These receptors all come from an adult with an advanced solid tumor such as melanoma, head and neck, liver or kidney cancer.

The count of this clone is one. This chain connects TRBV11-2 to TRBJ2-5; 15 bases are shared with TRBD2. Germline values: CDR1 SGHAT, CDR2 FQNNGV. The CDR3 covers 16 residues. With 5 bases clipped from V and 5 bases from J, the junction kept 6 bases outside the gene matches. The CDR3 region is CASSPWTSGGAETQYF. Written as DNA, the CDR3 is TGTGCCAGCAGCCCGTGGACTAGCGGGGGGGCGGAGACCCAGTACTTC.

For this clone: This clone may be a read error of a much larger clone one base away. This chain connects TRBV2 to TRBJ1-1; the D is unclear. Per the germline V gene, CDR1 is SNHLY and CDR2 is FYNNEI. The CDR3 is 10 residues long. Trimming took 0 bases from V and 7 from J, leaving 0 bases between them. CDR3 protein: CASSEAEAFF. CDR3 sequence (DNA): TGTGCCAGCAGTGAAGCTGAAGCTTTCTTT.

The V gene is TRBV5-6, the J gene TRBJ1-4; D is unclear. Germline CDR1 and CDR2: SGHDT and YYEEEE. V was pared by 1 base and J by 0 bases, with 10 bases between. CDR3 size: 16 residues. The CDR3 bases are TGTGCCAGCAGCTTGTTTGAACTTGCAACTAATGAAAAACTGTTTTTT. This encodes CASSLFELATNEKLFF.

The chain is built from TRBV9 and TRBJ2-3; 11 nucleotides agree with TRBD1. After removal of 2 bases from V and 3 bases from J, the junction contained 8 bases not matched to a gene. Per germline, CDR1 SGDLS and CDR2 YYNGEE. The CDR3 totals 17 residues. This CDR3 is CASSVPGTGGITDTQYF. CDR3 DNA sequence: TGTGCCAGCAGCGTCCCCGGGACAGGGGGTATTACAGATACGCAGTATTTT. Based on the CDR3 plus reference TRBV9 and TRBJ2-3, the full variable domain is DSGVTQTPKHLITATGQRVTLRCSPRSGDLSVYWYQQSLDQGLQFLIQYYNGEERAKGNILERFSAQQFPDLHSELNLSSLELGDSALYFCASSVPGTGGITDTQYFGPGTRLTVL.

The CDR3, as DNA: TGTGCCAGCCTAAGACTAGCGTACGACAATGAGCAGTTCTTC. Amino acids: CASLRLAYDNEQFF. The chain uses TRBV7-9 and TRBJ2-1; 8 nucleotides match TRBD2. V shed 8 bases and J 5 bases; nucleotides not matched to a gene: 8. The germline gives CDR1 SEHNR, CDR2 FQNEAQ (reference sequence). The CDR3 consists of 14 residues.